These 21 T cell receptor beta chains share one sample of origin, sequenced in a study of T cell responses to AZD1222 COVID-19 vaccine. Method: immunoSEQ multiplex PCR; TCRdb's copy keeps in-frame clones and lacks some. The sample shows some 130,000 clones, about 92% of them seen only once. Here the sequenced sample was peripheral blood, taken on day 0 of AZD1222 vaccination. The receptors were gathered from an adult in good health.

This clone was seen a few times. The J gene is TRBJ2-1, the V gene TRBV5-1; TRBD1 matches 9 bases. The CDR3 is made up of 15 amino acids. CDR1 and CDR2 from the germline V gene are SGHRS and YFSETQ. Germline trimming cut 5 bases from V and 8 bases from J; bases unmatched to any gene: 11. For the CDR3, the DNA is TGCGCCAGCAGAGTATTGGACAGGGGACCCCATGAGCAGTTCTTC. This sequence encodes CASRVLDRGPHEQFF.

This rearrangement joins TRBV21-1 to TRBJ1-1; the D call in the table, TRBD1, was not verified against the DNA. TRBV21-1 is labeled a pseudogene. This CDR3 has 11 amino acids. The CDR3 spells CARGGNTEAFF. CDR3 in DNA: TGTGCCAGAGGGGGGAACACTGAAGCTTTCTTT.

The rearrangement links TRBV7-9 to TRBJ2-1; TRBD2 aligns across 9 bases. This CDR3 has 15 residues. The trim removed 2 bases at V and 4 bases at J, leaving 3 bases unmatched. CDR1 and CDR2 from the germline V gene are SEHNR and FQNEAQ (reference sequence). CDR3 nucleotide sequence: TGTGCCAGCAGCTTACTAGCGGGAACATACAATGAGCAGTTCTTC. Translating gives CASSLLAGTYNEQFF. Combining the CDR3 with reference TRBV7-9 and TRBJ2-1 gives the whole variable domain DTGVSQNPRHKITKRGQNVTFRCDPISEHNRLYWYRQTLGQGPEFLTYFQNEAQLEKSRLLSDRFSAERPKGSFSTLEIQRTEQGDSAMYLCASSLLAGTYNEQFFGPGTRLTVL.

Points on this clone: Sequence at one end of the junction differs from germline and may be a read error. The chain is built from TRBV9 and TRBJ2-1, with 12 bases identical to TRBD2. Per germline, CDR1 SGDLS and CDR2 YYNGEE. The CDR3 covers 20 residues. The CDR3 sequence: CASSARGGLSSGRAYNEQFF. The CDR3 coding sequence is TGTGCCAGCAGCGCCCGCGGCGGGTTGTCTAGCGGGAGGGCCTATAATGAGCAGTTCTTC.

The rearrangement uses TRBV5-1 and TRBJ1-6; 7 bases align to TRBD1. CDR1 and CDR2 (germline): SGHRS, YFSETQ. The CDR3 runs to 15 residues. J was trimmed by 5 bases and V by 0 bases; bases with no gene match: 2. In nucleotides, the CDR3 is TGCGCCAGCAGCTTGGAAACAGGGGATAATTCACCCCTCCACTTT. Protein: CASSLETGDNSPLHF.

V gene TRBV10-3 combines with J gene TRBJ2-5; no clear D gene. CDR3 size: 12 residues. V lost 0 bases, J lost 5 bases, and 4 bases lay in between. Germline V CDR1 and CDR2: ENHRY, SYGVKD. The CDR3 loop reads CAISESWETQYF. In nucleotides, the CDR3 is TGTGCCATCAGTGAGTCTTGGGAGACCCAGTACTTC.

Here the CDR3 DNA reads TGTGCCAGCAGCCAGGTAGATACGCAGTATTTT. It specifies CASSQVDTQYF. The rearrangement uses TRBV3-1 (or the pseudogene TRBV3-2) and TRBJ2-3; the D is unclear. The CDR3 is 11 residues long. The V gene's germline CDR1 is LGHDT and CDR2 YNNKEL (reference sequence). Trimming removed 3 bases at V and 5 bases at J, with 3 bases between.

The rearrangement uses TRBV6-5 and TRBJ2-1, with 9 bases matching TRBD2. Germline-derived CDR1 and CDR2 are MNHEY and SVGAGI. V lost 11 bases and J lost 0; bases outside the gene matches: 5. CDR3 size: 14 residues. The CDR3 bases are TGTGCCGCGGGGGGGCTGAGCTCCTACAATGAGCAGTTCTTC. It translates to CAAGGLSSYNEQFF.

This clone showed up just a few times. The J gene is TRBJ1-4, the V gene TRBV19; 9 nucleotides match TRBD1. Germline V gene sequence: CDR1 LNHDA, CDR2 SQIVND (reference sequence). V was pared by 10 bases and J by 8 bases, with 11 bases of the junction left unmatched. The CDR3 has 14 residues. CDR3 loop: CATKQQGAREKLFF. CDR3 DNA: TGTGCCACCAAACAACAGGGGGCGCGGGAAAAACTGTTTTTT.

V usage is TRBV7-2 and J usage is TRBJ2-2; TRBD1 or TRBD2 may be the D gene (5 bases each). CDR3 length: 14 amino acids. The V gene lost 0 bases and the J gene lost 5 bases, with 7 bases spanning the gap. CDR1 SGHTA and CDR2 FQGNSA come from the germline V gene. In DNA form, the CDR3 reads TGTGCCAGCAGCTTAGCTGGGGGAACCGGGGAGCTGTTTTTT. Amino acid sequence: CASSLAGGTGELFF.

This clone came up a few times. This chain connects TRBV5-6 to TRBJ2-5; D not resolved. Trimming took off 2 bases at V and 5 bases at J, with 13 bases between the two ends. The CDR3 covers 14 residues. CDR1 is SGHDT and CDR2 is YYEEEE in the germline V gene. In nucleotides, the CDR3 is TGTGCCAGCAGCTTTTTTGAACGGGCGGAGACCCAGTACTTC. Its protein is CASSFFERAETQYF.

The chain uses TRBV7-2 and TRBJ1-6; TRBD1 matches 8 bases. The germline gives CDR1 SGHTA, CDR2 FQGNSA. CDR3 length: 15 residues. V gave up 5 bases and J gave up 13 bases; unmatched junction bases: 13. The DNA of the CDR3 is TGTGCCAGCAGCCCTGGACAGGGTGGGTTTTGGCCCCTCCACTTT. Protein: CASSPGQGGFWPLHF.

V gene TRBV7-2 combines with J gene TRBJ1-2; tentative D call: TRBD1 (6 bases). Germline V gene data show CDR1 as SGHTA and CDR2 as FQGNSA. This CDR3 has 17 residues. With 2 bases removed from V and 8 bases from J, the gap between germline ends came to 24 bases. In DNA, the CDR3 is TGTGCCAGCAGCTTACTAGCGCGCCAGGGGTGGAGCGGAGGCTACACCTTC. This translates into CASSLLARQGWSGGYTF.

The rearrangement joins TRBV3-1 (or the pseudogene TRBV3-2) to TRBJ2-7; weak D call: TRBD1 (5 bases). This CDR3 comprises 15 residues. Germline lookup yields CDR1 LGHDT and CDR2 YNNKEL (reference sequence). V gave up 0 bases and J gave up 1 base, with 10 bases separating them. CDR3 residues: CASSQEGRESYEQYF. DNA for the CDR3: TGTGCCAGCAGCCAAGAAGGCAGGGAATCCTACGAGCAGTACTTC.

The CDR3 region has the DNA TGTGCCTGGGGAGGAGTTAGCGCCTACAATGAGCAGTTCTTC. It translates to CAWGGVSAYNEQFF. The chain combines TRBV30 with TRBJ2-1, with D perhaps matching TRBD2 (5 bases). There are 14 residues in the CDR3. Trimming removed 5 bases from V and 2 bases from J, with 13 bases in between. The germline CDR1 and CDR2 sequences are GTSNPN and SVGIG (reference sequence).

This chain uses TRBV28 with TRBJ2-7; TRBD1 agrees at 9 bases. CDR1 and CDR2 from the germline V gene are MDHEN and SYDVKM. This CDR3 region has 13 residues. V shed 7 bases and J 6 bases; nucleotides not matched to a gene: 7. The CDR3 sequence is CASTLTGGSEQYF. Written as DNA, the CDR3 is TGTGCCAGCACTCTCACAGGGGGCTCCGAGCAGTACTTC.

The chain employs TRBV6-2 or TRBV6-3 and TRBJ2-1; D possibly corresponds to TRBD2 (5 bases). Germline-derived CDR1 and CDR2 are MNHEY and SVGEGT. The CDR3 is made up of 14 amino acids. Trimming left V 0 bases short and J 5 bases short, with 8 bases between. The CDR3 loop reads CASSYSSDHNEQFF. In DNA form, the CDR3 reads TGTGCCAGCAGTTACTCTAGCGACCACAATGAGCAGTTCTTC.

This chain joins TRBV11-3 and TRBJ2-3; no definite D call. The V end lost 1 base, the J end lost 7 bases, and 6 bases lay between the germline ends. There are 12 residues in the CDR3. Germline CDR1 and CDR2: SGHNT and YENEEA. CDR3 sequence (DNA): TGTGCCAGCAGCTTAGGCCATAATACGCAGTATTTT. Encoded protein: CASSLGHNTQYF.

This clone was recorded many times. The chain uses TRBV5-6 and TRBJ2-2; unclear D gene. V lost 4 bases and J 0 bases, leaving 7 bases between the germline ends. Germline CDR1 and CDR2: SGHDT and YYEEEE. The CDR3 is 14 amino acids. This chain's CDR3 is CASSLLTNTGELFF. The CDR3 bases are TGTGCCAGCAGCCTACTAACGAACACCGGGGAGCTGTTTTTT.

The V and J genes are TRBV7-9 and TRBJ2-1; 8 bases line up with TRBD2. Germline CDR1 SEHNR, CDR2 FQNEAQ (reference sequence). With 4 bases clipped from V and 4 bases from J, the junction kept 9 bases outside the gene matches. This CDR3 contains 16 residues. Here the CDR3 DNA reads TGTGCCAGCAGCTCCTCCGGCGGGAGGTTATACAATGAGCAGTTCTTC. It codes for CASSSSGGRLYNEQFF.

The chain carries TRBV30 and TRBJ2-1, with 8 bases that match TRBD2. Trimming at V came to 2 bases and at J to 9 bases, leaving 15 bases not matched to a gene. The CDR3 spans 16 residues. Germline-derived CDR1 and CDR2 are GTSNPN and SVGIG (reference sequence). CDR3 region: CAWSSAAGLARPEQFF. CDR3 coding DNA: TGTGCCTGGAGTTCTGCAGCCGGACTAGCTCGGCCTGAGCAGTTCTTC.